The 7 T cell receptor beta chains reported below all come from one sample, sequenced in a study of T cell repertoires in cytomegalovirus infection. TCRdb re-analysed the reads in MiXCR, keeping a single row per CDR3 protein. The sample holds around 800,000 distinct CDR3 sequences, approximately 32% seen once. The antigens of these receptors remain unknown. The input for sequencing was cultured CD8+ T cells from PBMCs, taken from culture after CMV antigen stimulation. These receptors came from a human donor in good health (CMV status not recorded). Some clones in this sample may be carry-over from other donors' samples.

This clonotype has only a few counts. The rearrangement joins TRBV19 to TRBJ2-7; TRBD1 might be the D (5 bases). Trimming removed 0 bases at V and 2 bases at J, with 14 bases between. Germline-derived CDR1 and CDR2 are LNHDA and SQIVND (reference sequence). The CDR3 has 16 residues. CDR3 DNA: TGTGCCAGTAGTATAGAGGGGCCGTCCGTTACCTACGAGCAGTACTTC. This sequence encodes CASSIEGPSVTYEQYF.

This chain uses TRBV4-1 with TRBJ2-2, with a possible D match to TRBD1 (5 bases). With 1 base removed from V and 6 bases from J, the gap between germline ends came to 18 bases. This CDR3 spans 17 amino acids. CDR1 and CDR2 (germline): MGHRA, YSYEKL. CDR3 sequence: CASSQVIGREGAGELFF. The CDR3 DNA reads TGCGCCAGCAGCCAAGTCATCGGCAGGGAAGGGGCCGGGGAGCTGTTTTTT.

There are a few counts of this clonotype. This chain connects TRBV7-3 to TRBJ1-1; D unresolved. The CDR3 is 15 amino acids. V was pared by 0 bases and J by 1 base, with 9 bases between. Germline-derived CDR1 and CDR2 are SGHTA and FQGTGA. The CDR3 protein is CASSLTGWGNTEAFF. Here the CDR3 DNA reads TGTGCCAGCAGCTTAACCGGGTGGGGGAACACTGAAGCTTTCTTT.

The chain uses TRBV7-6 and TRBJ2-1; 9 bases are a match to TRBD2. This CDR3 spans 16 amino acids. V shed 4 bases and J 7 bases; nucleotides not matched to a gene: 11. Germline loops: CDR1 SGHVS, CDR2 FNYEAQ. The DNA for the CDR3 is TGTGCCAGCAGCTCGATGGGACTAGCTTTATATAATGAGCAGTTCTTC. Encoded protein: CASSSMGLALYNEQFF. Complete variable domain (other parts from reference TRBV7-6 and TRBJ2-1): GAGVSQSPRYKVTKRGQDVALRCDPISGHVSLYWYRQALGQGPEFLTYFNYEAQQDKSGLPNDRFSAERPEGSISTLTIQRTEQRDSAMYRCASSSMGLALYNEQFFGPGTRLTVL.

The genes are TRBV20-1 and TRBJ1-5; the D is unclear. This CDR3 contains 16 residues. V lost 6 bases and J lost 0, with 18 bases in between. Germline V gene data show CDR1 as DFQATT and CDR2 as SNEGSKA (reference sequence). For the CDR3, the DNA is TGCAGTGCCCTTACCTCGGTGACCCGTAGCAATCAGCCCCAGCATTTT. Translation gives CSALTSVTRSNQPQHF.

The V and J genes are TRBV15 and TRBJ2-1, with D hard to call. This CDR3 has 12 residues. V lost 3 bases to trimming and J lost 5 bases, with 5 bases between them. Germline CDR1 and CDR2: LNHNV and YYDKDF (reference sequence). The CDR3 bases are TGTGCCACCAGCAGTTGGGACAATGAGCAGTTCTTC. It encodes CATSSWDNEQFF.

This clonotype was counted only a few times. The chain combines TRBV12-3 or TRBV12-4 with TRBJ2-3, with D unresolved. V lost 3 bases to trimming and J lost 0 bases, with 10 bases between them. The CDR3 loop spans 15 amino acids. CDR3 region: CASSLLGRSTDTQYF. For the CDR3, the DNA is TGTGCCAGCAGTTTGCTGGGTAGGAGCACAGATACGCAGTATTTT.